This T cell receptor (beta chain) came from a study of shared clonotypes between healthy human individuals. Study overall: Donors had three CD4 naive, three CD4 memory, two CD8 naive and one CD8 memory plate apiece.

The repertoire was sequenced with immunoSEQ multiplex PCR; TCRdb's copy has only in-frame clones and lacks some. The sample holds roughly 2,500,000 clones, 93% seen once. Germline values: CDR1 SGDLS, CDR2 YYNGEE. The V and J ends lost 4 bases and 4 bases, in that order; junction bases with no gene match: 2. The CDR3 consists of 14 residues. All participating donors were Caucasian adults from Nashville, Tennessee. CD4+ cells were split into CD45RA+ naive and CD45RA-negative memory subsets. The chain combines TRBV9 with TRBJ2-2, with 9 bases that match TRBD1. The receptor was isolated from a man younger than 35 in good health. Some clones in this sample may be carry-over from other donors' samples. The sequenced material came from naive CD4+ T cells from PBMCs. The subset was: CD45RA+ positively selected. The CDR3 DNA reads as TGTGCCAGCAGCTCGACAGGGGGCACCGGGGAGCTGTTTTTT. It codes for CASSSTGGTGELFF.